The TCR beta chain under discussion was sequenced for a study of blood T cell repertoires in COVID-19. Study background: Sites in the United States, Italy and Spain provided acute and convalescent COVID-19 samples. The analysed material was cDNA or gDNA that came from T cells, B-cell-depleted T cells, or PBMCs.

J gave up 2 bases and V 3 bases, and 12 bases lay outside the gene matches. The CDR3 totals 17 residues. Germline V gives CDR1 KGHSH, CDR2 LQKENI. Seattle's cohort entered during active infection and was followed longitudinally. Per the original data handling: Nucleated cell number was recorded as an estimate derived from reference gene primer amplification. The data were produced by immunoSEQ multiplex PCR, yet TCRdb's version contains in-frame clones alone and is incomplete. D and trimming come from the DNA, and the V and J calls and clone size come from that table. The sample has 200,000 to 250,000 clones, approximately 90% seen once; the top ten hold 9.5% to 13%.

The genes are TRBV18 and TRBJ2-5, with TRBD2 matching 7 bases. The TCR was taken from a woman aged 45 to 65 with COVID-19, enrolled during active disease. The sequenced sample was peripheral blood. Here the CDR3 reads CASSPSLPGGAQETQYF. Written as DNA, the CDR3 is TGTGCCAGCTCACCTTCTCTGCCGGGGGGAGCTCAAGAGACCCAGTACTTC.